This T cell receptor (beta chain) was sequenced during a study of T cells after yellow fever vaccination. About the research overall: Researchers used SMART-Seq v4 Ultra Low Input to prepare fractions that had low cell numbers. The study's findings and limits: Weaker overall was a secondary response that nonetheless peaked faster, on day 5 versus 15. Post-booster reappearance was seen for most primary-vaccination clones (around 96% CD4, 80% to 90% CD8).

A few counts support this clonotype. What it recognizes is unknown. The CDR3 extends over 14 amino acids. The germline V and J ends were trimmed by 0 bases and 5 bases, with 10 bases remaining between them. Germline CDR1 reads LGHDT; CDR2 reads YNNKEL (reference sequence). By 5'RACE template switching, TCR cDNA was produced, with a universal primer site and UMIs added in the process. Each CDR3 protein is one row after TCRdb ran MiXCR on the 5' RACE reads. The profile shows around 600,000 distinct CDR3 sequences, 9% to 15% of them singletons. The chain has TRBV3-1 and TRBJ1-1; D is perhaps TRBD1 (5 bases). This clonotype was sampled from a man younger than 45 who received the YFV17D yellow fever vaccine. The sequencing here drew on PBMCs, taken on the day of the yellow fever booster vaccination. The CDR3 loop is CASSQEGEGTEAFF. DNA of the CDR3: TGTGCCAGCAGCCAAGAGGGGGAGGGAACTGAAGCTTTCTTT.